This TCR beta chain emerged from a study of T cell responses to AZD1222 COVID-19 vaccine. Method: immunoSEQ multiplex PCR; TCRdb's copy keeps in-frame clones and lacks some. The top ten clones hold 3.5% to 4.5% of a sample with 95,000 to 150,000 clones, 80% to 95% of them seen once. Study observations and caveats: White British donors predominated, females outnumbered males, and clonal diversity was possibly underestimated. Regions 160-218 and 743-854 dominated among vaccine-associated CD4 TCRs spanning spike. Repertoires were obtained solely post-peak T cell response.

In germline, CDR1 is MNHEY, CDR2 SVGAGI. Germline trimming cut 0 bases from V and 5 bases from J; bases unmatched to any gene: 7. CDR3 length: 16 residues. Turning to this clone: Its antigen is unidentified.

The origin of this receptor is an adult who received the MenACWY meningococcal vaccine as a control. This material consisted of peripheral blood, taken 28 days after the second dose of the MenACWY control vaccine. This rearrangement joins TRBV6-5 to TRBJ2-1, with 7 bases identical to TRBD1. In DNA form, the CDR3 reads TGTGCCAGCAGTTACTCCCCAGGGGGTGATCACAATGAGCAGTTCTTC. It translates to CASSYSPGGDHNEQFF.